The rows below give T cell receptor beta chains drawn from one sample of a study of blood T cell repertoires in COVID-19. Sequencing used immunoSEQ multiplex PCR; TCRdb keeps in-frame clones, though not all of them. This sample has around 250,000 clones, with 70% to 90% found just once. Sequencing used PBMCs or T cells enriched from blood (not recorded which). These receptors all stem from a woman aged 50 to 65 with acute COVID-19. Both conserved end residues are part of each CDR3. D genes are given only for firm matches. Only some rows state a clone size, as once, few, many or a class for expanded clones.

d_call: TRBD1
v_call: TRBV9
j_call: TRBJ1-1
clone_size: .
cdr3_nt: TGTGCCAGCAGCGTAGCTGGACAGGGGGACACTGAAGCTTTCTTT
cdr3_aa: CASSVAGQGDTEAFF

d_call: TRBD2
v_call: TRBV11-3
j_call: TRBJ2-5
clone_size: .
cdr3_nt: TGTGCCAGCAGCAGGACTAGCGGGGTGGGCGAGACCCAGTACTTC
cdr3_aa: CASSRTSGVGETQYF

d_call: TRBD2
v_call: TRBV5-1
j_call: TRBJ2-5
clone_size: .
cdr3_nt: TGCGCCAGCAGAAATAGCGGGGGGCCAAAGGGAGAGACCCAGTACTTC
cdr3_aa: CASRNSGGPKGETQYF

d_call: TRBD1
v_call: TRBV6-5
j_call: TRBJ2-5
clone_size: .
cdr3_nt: TGTGCCAGCAAGACAGGGGAGACCCAGTACTTC
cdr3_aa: CASKTGETQYF

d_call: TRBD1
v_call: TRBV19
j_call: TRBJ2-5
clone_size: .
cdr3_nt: TGTGCCAGTCGTGGGACAGGGAGGCAAGAGACCCAGTACTTC
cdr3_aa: CASRGTGRQETQYF

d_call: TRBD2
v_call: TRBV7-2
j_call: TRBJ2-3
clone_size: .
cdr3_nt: TGTGCCAGCAGCTTATCTTACAGTGGCGGGGGTTCAGATACGCAGTATTTT
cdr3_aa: CASSLSYSGGGSDTQYF

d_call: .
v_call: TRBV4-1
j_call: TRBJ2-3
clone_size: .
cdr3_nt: TGCGCCAGCAGCCAGGGGAGAGACGATACGCAGTATTTT
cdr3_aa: CASSQGRDDTQYF

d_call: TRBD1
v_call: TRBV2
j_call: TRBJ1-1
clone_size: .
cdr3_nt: TGTGCCAGCAGGGCTCGACAGGGGAAGAACACTGAAGCTTTCTTT
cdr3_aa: CASRARQGKNTEAFF

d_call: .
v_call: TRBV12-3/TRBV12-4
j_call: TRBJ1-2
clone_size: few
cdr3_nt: TGTGCCAGCTCCTCAGGAGGGTATGGCTACACCTTC
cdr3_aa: CASSSGGYGYTF

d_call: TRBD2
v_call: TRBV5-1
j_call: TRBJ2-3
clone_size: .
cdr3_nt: TGCGCCAGCAGCTTATCCGGGGGGTTCTCAGATACGCAGTATTTT
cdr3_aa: CASSLSGGFSDTQYF

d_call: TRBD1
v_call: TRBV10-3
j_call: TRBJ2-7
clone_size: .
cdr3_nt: TGTGCCATCAGTGAGTCGTCGACAGGGGATACTTTTGGCGAGCAGTACTTC
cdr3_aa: CAISESSTGDTFGEQYF

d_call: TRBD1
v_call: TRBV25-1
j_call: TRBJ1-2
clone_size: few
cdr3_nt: TGTGCCAGCAGTGAACGCCCGGACAGGCAGGGTCCGGGGGGCTACACCTTC
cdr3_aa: CASSERPDRQGPGGYTF

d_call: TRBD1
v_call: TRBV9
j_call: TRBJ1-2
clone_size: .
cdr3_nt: TGTGCCAGCAGCGTAACGGGACAGGCCCACTATGGCTACACCTTC
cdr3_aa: CASSVTGQAHYGYTF

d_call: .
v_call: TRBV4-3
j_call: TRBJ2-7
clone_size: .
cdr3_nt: TGCGCCAGCAGCCAAGATCTCTTCCAGGGGCGACACTACGAGCAGTACTTC
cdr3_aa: CASSQDLFQGRHYEQYF

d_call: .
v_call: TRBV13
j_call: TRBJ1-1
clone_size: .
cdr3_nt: TGTGCCAGCAGCCGGGAGAACACTGAAGCTTTCTTT
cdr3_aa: CASSRENTEAFF

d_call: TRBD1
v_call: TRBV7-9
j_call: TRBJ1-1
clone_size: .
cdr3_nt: TGTGCCAGCAGCTTGCCCAGGGGGCGTACCCCTGAAGCTTTCTTT
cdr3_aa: CASSLPRGRTPEAFF

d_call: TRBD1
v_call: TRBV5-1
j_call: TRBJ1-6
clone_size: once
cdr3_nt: TGCGCCAGCAGCCAACAGGGGGCCGGTAATTCACCCCTCCACTTT
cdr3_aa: CASSQQGAGNSPLHF